This is a list of T cell receptor beta chains from one sample in a study of blood T cells in healthy people across ages. MiXCR, applied by TCRdb to the 5' RACE reads, yields one record per CDR3 protein. The table lists about 700,000 distinct CDR3 sequences, roughly 32% of them singletons. Sequenced: blood. These receptors were taken from an elderly woman in good health. The CDR3 runs from the conserved cysteine through the conserved F or W. A D gene is named only where the DNA matches it firmly. Not every row has a clone size; where given, it reads once, few, many or a size class.

d_call	v_call	clone_size	j_call	cdr3_aa	cdr3_nt
TRBD1	TRBV9	few	TRBJ1-6	CASSVMGQGVSPLHF	TGTGCCAGCAGCGTGATGGGACAGGGGGTTTCACCCCTCCACTTT
TRBD2	TRBV7-7	-	TRBJ2-2	CASSLQAGGQTGELFF	TGTGCTAGCAGTCTACAGGCGGGGGGGCAAACCGGGGAGCTGTTTTTT
TRBD1	TRBV19	-	TRBJ1-5	CASRKWDRGNQPQHF	TGTGCCTCAAGAAAATGGGACAGGGGCAATCAGCCCCAGCATTTT
-	TRBV3-1	many	TRBJ1-2	CASSQDSGVYGYTF	TGTGCCAGCAGCCAAGATTCAGGGGTCTATGGCTACACCTTC
TRBD2	TRBV7-9	-	TRBJ2-5	CASSLGGRGGSGETQYF	TGTGCCAGCAGCTTAGGAGGGCGCGGGGGGTCCGGAGAGACCCAGTACTTC
-	TRBV6-6	-	TRBJ1-4	CATTNREVNEKLFF	TGTGCCACCACGAACAGGGAGGTTAATGAAAAACTGTTTTTT
-	TRBV7-2	many	TRBJ2-1	CASSQPGPGQYNEQFF	TGTGCCAGCAGCCAACCCGGGCCAGGGCAATACAATGAGCAGTTCTTC
-	TRBV15	-	TRBJ2-3	CATSNSVRGLDTQYF	TGTGCCACCAGCAACAGCGTTAGGGGCCTAGATACGCAGTATTTT
-	TRBV28	-	TRBJ2-1	CASSPKLGIEQFF	TGTGCCAGCAGCCCTAAACTAGGAATTGAGCAGTTCTTC
-	TRBV25-1	many	TRBJ2-7	CASSESLGGKSYEQYF	TGTGCCAGCAGTGAATCCCTGGGGGGAAAGTCCTACGAGCAGTACTTC
-	TRBV20-1	few	TRBJ2-1	CSARDTLSYNEQFF	TGCAGTGCTAGAGACACGTTATCCTACAATGAGCAGTTCTTC
TRBD1	TRBV7-2	-	TRBJ1-2	CAGSVTGGDYGYTF	TGTGCCGGCAGCGTGACAGGGGGGGACTATGGCTACACCTTC
-	TRBV12-5	-	TRBJ2-5	CASGLEGSTLHF	TGTGCTAGTGGGTTGGAGGGGTCCACTCTGCACTTC
-	TRBV9	-	TRBJ2-7	CAGSVEAGVGTYEQYF	TGTGCCGGCAGCGTAGAGGCAGGGGTAGGTACCTACGAGCAGTACTTC
-	TRBV12-3/TRBV12-4	many	TRBJ1-2	CASSLGAGLGGYTF	TGTGCCAGCAGTTTAGGTGCAGGGTTAGGTGGCTACACCTTC
-	TRBV4-3	many	TRBJ1-2	CASSQGNSVYGYTF	TGCGCCAGCAGCCAAGGGAACAGCGTCTATGGCTACACCTTC
-	TRBV7-2	few	TRBJ1-6	CASGGEGSYNSPLHF	TGTGCCAGCGGTGGGGAGGGGTCCTATAATTCACCCCTCCACTTT
-	TRBV7-2	-	TRBJ2-1	CASSLTGGLNEQFF	TGTGCCAGCAGTCTTACCGGTGGATTGAATGAGCAGTTCTTC
TRBD2	TRBV20-1	-	TRBJ2-3	CSARDGGLAGERTDTQYF	TGCAGTGCTAGAGATGGGGGACTAGCGGGGGAGCGCACAGATACGCAGTATTTT
-	TRBV7-3	few	TRBJ2-2	CASSLRRAMNTGELFF	TGTGCCAGCAGCCTGCGACGCGCGATGAACACCGGGGAGCTGTTTTTT
TRBD2	TRBV6-2/TRBV6-3	many	TRBJ2-1	CASSRPLAGANNEQFF	TGTGCCAGCAGTAGGCCCCTAGCGGGGGCGAACAATGAGCAGTTCTTC
-	TRBV12-3/TRBV12-4	many	TRBJ2-1	CASSYHNEQFF	TGTGCCAGCAGTTACCACAATGAGCAGTTCTTC
-	TRBV2	-	TRBJ2-2	CASSVRLEGGELFF	TGTGCCAGCAGTGTCCGACTAGAAGGCGGGGAGCTGTTTTTT
-	TRBV5-1	-	TRBJ2-2	CAGSKRVTGELFF	TGCGCCGGCAGCAAGAGGGTCACCGGGGAGCTGTTTTTT
TRBD2	TRBV5-6	many	TRBJ2-7	CASSLRRSGGAEQYF	TGTGCCAGCAGCCTACGACGGAGCGGGGGGGCCGAGCAGTACTTC
-	TRBV27	once	TRBJ2-5	CASSLFSTDETQYF	TGTGCCAGCAGTTTATTTTCTACAGACGAGACCCAGTACTTC
-	TRBV20-1	many	TRBJ1-5	CSARSARGQPQHF	TGCAGTGCTAGAAGTGCCAGGGGTCAGCCCCAGCATTTT